This TCR beta chain was sequenced in a study of cytomegalovirus exposure and HLA in healthy donors. Primers for the PCR totalled 60 Vbeta and 13 Jbeta. Data came from immunoSEQ multiplex PCR; TCRdb stores just in-frame clones and leaves some out. The repertoire holds some 130,000 clones, with more than 80% as singletons. To note about this clone: Its antigen is as yet unknown.

This CDR3 contains 15 residues. V was shortened by 2 bases and J by 5 bases, with 15 bases between the two germline ends. The germline V gene encodes CDR1 SGHAT and CDR2 FQNNGV. Overall study findings and caveats: Rarity characterized most TCR sequences, yet some public TCRs appeared in many donors. Cytomegalovirus-associated status was assigned to about 180 TCR beta chains.

This TCR derives from a male donor in good health and CMV-seronegative. V and J are TRBV11-2 and TRBJ1-1; D not resolved. Sequencing was done on a sample of PBMCs. The CDR3 bases are TGTGCCAGCAGCTTAAGCGAGGCGGTCGGGACTGAAGCTTTCTTT. As protein: CASSLSEAVGTEAFF.